This is a list of T cell receptor beta chains from one sample in a study of blood T cell repertoires in COVID-19. Profiled with immunoSEQ multiplex PCR; TCRdb holds only in-frame clones, not every one. The data contain about 100,000 clones, about 84% of them seen just once; the ten biggest clones take up around 13%. Sequencing input: peripheral blood. The receptors come from a human donor in a cohort sampled during active COVID-19. Each CDR3 is given with its conserved first and last residue. A D gene is named only where the DNA matches it firmly. Not every row has a clone size; where given, it reads once, few, many or a size class.

size	V	D	J	DNA	CDR3
.	TRBV30	TRBD1	TRBJ1-2	TGTGCCTGGAGTGCCTTCAATCTCCGGGACAGCTCCTATGGCTACACCTTC	CAWSAFNLRDSSYGYTF
.	TRBV19	.	TRBJ1-1	TGTGCCAGTAGTATATTCAGGGTTTGGGGCATGAACACTGAAGCTTTCTTT	CASSIFRVWGMNTEAFF
.	TRBV7-8	TRBD2	TRBJ2-1	TGTGCCAGCAGCCACCAACTAGCGGCCCCCTACAATGAGCAGTTCTTC	CASSHQLAAPYNEQFF
.	TRBV7-9	TRBD1	TRBJ1-6	TGTGCCAGCAGCTTAGCGTGGGACAGGGGTACACCCCTCCACTTT	CASSLAWDRGTPLHF
.	TRBV7-8	.	TRBJ2-1	TGTGCCAGCATCACCAAAGACGGGGGTGAGCAGTTCTTC	CASITKDGGEQFF
.	TRBV14	.	TRBJ2-2	TGTGCCAGCAGACCGTCCGGGACGCGGGGAACCGGGGAGCTGTTTTTT	CASRPSGTRGTGELFF
.	TRBV6-5	.	TRBJ1-1	TGTGCCAGCAGTTACTCGACGGGGGGCCTAACTGAAGCTTTCTTT	CASSYSTGGLTEAFF
.	TRBV9	TRBD1	TRBJ2-2	TGTGCCAGCAGCGGAAGGACAGGGCGAGACGGGGAGCTGTTTTTT	CASSGRTGRDGELFF
.	TRBV19	.	TRBJ2-1	TGTGCCAGTAGTATAAGGGACTCCGGGAGAGATGAGCAGTTCTTC	CASSIRDSGRDEQFF
.	TRBV3-1/TRBV3-2	.	TRBJ2-1	TGTGCCAGCAGCCAAGGCTCGATCACGCCGGGAATCTTC	CASSQGSITPGIF
.	TRBV29-1	.	TRBJ2-2	TGCAGCGTTGTCCCAGGGGTTGACACCGGGGAGCTGTTTTTT	CSVVPGVDTGELFF
.	TRBV6-6	TRBD1	TRBJ2-7	TGTGCCAGCAGCAACCCGGGACAGGGGTACGAGCAGTACTTC	CASSNPGQGYEQYF
.	TRBV18	TRBD1	TRBJ1-1	TGTGCCAGCTCACCACCGAGATCTGACAGGGGTTTCGGAGCTTTCTTT	CASSPPRSDRGFGAFF
once	TRBV2	.	TRBJ1-1	TGTGCCAGCAGTGATCCAGGTACTGAAGCTTTCTTT	CASSDPGTEAFF
.	TRBV7-9	.	TRBJ2-7	TGTGCCAGCAGCTTACAACAGTCCGACGAGCAGTACTTC	CASSLQQSDEQYF
.	TRBV7-2	TRBD2	TRBJ2-3	TGTGCCAGCGCCAGACTAGCGGGCACAGATACGCAGTATTTT	CASARLAGTDTQYF
.	TRBV6-1	TRBD1	TRBJ1-3	TGTGCCAGCAGTGGGATAGGACAGGGTGGGCTCCCTGGAAACACCATATATTTT	CASSGIGQGGLPGNTIYF
.	TRBV5-5	TRBD1	TRBJ1-1	TGTGCCAGCAGCTTGGGAACAGGGGTGGGCACTGAAGCTTTCTTT	CASSLGTGVGTEAFF
.	TRBV7-5	.	TRBJ2-7	TGTGCCAGAAGCAACCGAAAATGGGGGGGAATCTACGAGCAGTACTTC	CARSNRKWGGIYEQYF
.	TRBV6-2/TRBV6-3	.	TRBJ2-1	TGTGCCAGCAGTTACAGGTTGGAGGGTTTGAATGAGCAGTTCTTC	CASSYRLEGLNEQFF
.	TRBV12-5	.	TRBJ1-5	TGTGCTAGTTCCGCAGGGTATAGCAATCAGCCCCAGCATTTT	CASSAGYSNQPQHF
.	TRBV18	.	TRBJ1-4	TGTGCCAGCTCACCAGCTCTAGGGGATCTTAATGAAAAACTGTTTTTT	CASSPALGDLNEKLFF
.	TRBV28	TRBD1	TRBJ2-2	TGTGCCAGCAGCCGAGGACAGGGGACCGGGGAGCTGTTTTTT	CASSRGQGTGELFF
once	TRBV6-2/TRBV6-3	.	TRBJ1-1	TGTGCCAGCAGTTACCTGGGGGGGCGGTCGAACACTGAAGCTTTCTTT	CASSYLGGRSNTEAFF
.	TRBV9	TRBD1	TRBJ1-4	TGTGCCAGCAGCGCGGGACAGGGGAATGAAAAACTGTTTTTT	CASSAGQGNEKLFF
few	TRBV18	.	TRBJ1-6	.	CASSPFGPGKNSPLHF